This TCR beta chain was obtained from a study of neurological immune-mediated disorders. Findings and caveats of the study: Whereas HTLV-1-associated myelopathy showed the most TCR clonal expansion, multiple sclerosis showed the least, with levels below those of healthy controls. Expanded clones shared no CDR3 amino acid sequences across subjects, suggesting private repertoires in all groups.

It was by 5'RACE with 10-nucleotide random UMIs that the cDNA was made. TCRdb re-analysed the 5' RACE reads in MiXCR, keeping a single row per CDR3 protein. In the table there are tens of thousands of distinct CDR3 sequences, roughly 15% of which are singletons. This clonotype was detected a few times. Its matching antigen is unknown. It was from 2 million PBMCs stored at -80 C that the unsorted libraries were obtained. The CDR3 totals 16 residues. Germline CDR1 is SNHLY and CDR2 is FYNNEI. The trim removed 6 bases at V and 3 bases at J, leaving 6 bases unmatched. The sequence came from a woman in her forties in good health. Sequenced sample: PBMCs. The V gene is TRBV2, the J gene TRBJ2-3; 13 positions agree with TRBD2. This CDR3 reads CASRKTSGGSTDTQYF. CDR3 DNA: TGTGCCAGCAGGAAGACTAGCGGGGGGAGTACAGATACGCAGTATTTT.